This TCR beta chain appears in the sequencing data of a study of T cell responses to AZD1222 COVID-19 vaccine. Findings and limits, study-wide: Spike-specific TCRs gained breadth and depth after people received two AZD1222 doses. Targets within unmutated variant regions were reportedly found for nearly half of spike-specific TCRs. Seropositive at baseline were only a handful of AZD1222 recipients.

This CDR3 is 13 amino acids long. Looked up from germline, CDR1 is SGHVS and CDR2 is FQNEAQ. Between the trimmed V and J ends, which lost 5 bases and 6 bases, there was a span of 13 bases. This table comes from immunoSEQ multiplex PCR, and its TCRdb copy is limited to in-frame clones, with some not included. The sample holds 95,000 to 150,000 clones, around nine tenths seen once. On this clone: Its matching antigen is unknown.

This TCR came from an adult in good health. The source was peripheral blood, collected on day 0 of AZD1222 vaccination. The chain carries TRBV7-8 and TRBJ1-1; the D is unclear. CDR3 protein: CASSPREKSEAFF. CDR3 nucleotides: TGTGCCAGCAGCCCCCGTGAGAAATCTGAAGCTTTCTTT.